Below, 8 T cell receptor beta chains from the same sample are listed, as sequenced in a study of CD8 T cells in Susac syndrome. RNA amounts of about 0.5 to 1 ug underwent reverse transcription with random hexamers. Via MiXCR, TCRdb re-called the immunoSEQ multiplex PCR reads, giving one row per CDR3 protein. The sample holds about 150,000 distinct CDR3 sequences, approximately 96% seen once. Sequencing was performed on CD8+ T cells from PBMCs. The receptors here all came from a human donor with multiple sclerosis.

CDR3: CASSHGQGVIYGYTF. The CDR3, as DNA: TGTGCCAGCAGTCACGGACAGGGGGTGATATATGGCTACACCTTC. J is TRBJ1-2 and V is TRBV27; 10 positions agree with TRBD1. Trimming took 5 bases from V and 5 from J; bases not matched to a gene: 8. The CDR3 consists of 15 residues. Germline lookup yields CDR1 MNHEY and CDR2 SMNVEV (reference sequence).

The chain uses TRBV4-1 and TRBJ2-1; 10 bases map to TRBD1. The junction had 7 bases not matched to a gene; V was cut back by 3 bases and J by 8 bases. The CDR3 extends over 15 amino acids. Germline-derived CDR1 and CDR2 are MGHRA and YSYEKL. CDR3 in DNA: TGCGCCAGCAGCCATAGACAGGGGGCCGGTTATGAGCAGTTCTTC. Its translation is CASSHRQGAGYEQFF.

This chain links TRBV9 with TRBJ1-2; 8 bases are a match to TRBD1. There are 12 residues in the CDR3. CDR1 and CDR2 (germline): SGDLS, YYNGEE. V trimming: 7 bases; J trimming: 6 bases; junction bases outside the gene matches: 5. The CDR3 sequence is CASGDRGDGYTF. The DNA of the CDR3 is TGTGCCAGCGGCGACAGGGGAGATGGCTACACCTTC.

The V and J genes are TRBV14 and TRBJ1-6, with 8 bases identical to TRBD1. The length of the CDR3 is 16 residues. Trimming at V came to 1 base and at J to 6 bases, leaving 5 bases not matched to a gene. The V gene's germline CDR1 is SGHDN and CDR2 FVKESK. The CDR3 loop reads CASSQGRDRTNSPLHF. The CDR3 DNA follows: TGTGCCAGCAGCCAAGGACGGGACAGGACTAATTCACCCCTCCACTTT.

V usage is TRBV30 and J usage is TRBJ1-5; the D is unclear. The ends were cut back, 2 bases at V and 0 bases at J, with 11 bases in the middle. This CDR3 has 15 residues. The germline V gene has CDR1 GTSNPN and CDR2 SVGIG (reference sequence). CDR3 region: CAWSSSVFSNQPQHF. As DNA, the CDR3 is TGTGCCTGGAGTTCCAGTGTTTTTAGCAATCAGCCCCAGCATTTT.

This chain connects TRBV2 to TRBJ2-1, with 11 bases fitting TRBD2. The CDR3 length is 16 residues. V lost 0 bases to trimming and J lost 7 bases; unmatched junction nucleotides: 5. From germline, CDR1 is SNHLY and CDR2 FYNNEI. The CDR3 DNA reads TGTGCCAGCAGTGAAGCGATAGCGGGGGGGCTAAATGAGCAGTTCTTC. Translation: CASSEAIAGGLNEQFF.

The chain employs TRBV6-9 and TRBJ2-7; no clear D. Germline CDR1 and CDR2: MNHGY and SVAAGI. The CDR3 runs 8 residues. V lost 9 bases and J lost 4, with 1 base in between. This chain's CDR3 is CARYEQYF. In DNA, the CDR3 is TGTGCCAGGTACGAGCAGTACTTC.

The chain is built from TRBV29-1 and TRBJ2-1; 8 bases match TRBD2. Germline loops: CDR1 SQVTM, CDR2 ANQGSEA. The CDR3 length is 13 residues. The J segment lost 5 bases and the V segment lost 4 bases, leaving 4 bases of the junction unmatched. Here the CDR3 DNA reads TGCAGCGTTGGCGGGGGGCCTCACAATGAGCAGTTCTTC. It encodes CSVGGGPHNEQFF.